This record concerns one TCR beta chain sequence. Its cognate antigen has yet to be identified. No qualities accompany the bases; no much larger clone lies one base away. The data stem from a study of T cell repertoires in urothelial bladder cancer (dated by TCRdb to the late 2010s). General notes on the study: Of the roughly twelve resected lesions, three were clinical stage cT0, three were cTa, three were cT1 and three were cT2 or greater. Approximately twelve patients with bladder lesions who were undergoing transurethral resection were prospectively identified. The study compared TCR repertoire clonality in bladder tumors with that in benign bladder inflammation. A total of twelve resected bladder lesions, made up of urothelial carcinoma (UC+) and benign (UC-) specimens, were studied.

Specimens of bladder lesions were obtained during transurethral resection and kept at -80C. DNA was isolated from bladder specimens obtained during transurethral resection. Study-level results and caveats: Fewer T cells were found in urothelial carcinoma specimens than in benign specimens, with medians of approximately 5,500 and 24,000, respectively. In carcinoma specimens, up to roughly 15% of infiltrating lymphocytes were accounted for by a single T-cell clone, compared with roughly 2% in benign specimens. A median tumor infiltrating lymphocyte percentage of 2% was observed in carcinoma specimens, compared with about 12% in benign specimens.

The TCR beta chain CDR3 region was sequenced with the immunoSEQ assay. In the paper's pipeline: T-cell fraction, clonal dominance and maximum TCR clone frequency were calculated for each specimen. TCRdb stores this immuneACCESS table with in-frame sequences only. Part of the clones is absent; in the studies checked, under half of the shortfall reflects unresolved V genes, and no reason is known for the rest. The V and J calls and clone size are taken from that table; D and trimming were inferred from the DNA. Present in this sample are 2,000 to 2,500 clones, roughly 80% of which were seen just once. The top ten hold around 10% of the sample. The sequence came from a human donor with urothelial carcinoma. The source material was tumor-infiltrating cells from bladder cancer.

The CDR3 amino acid sequence is: CASKTGAYTDTQYF. Read as DNA, the sequence is TGTGCCAGTAAGACGGGGGCGTACACAGATACGCAGTATTTT. The V and J segments used are TRBV19 and TRBJ2-3; the D element might be TRBD1 or TRBD2, as each aligns at 6 bases. The trim is 7 bases for V and 2 bases for J, with a gap of 13 bases between the germline ends. The CDR1 and CDR2 encoded by the germline V gene (reference sequence) are LNHDA and SQIVND. The CDR3 numbers 14 residues from cysteine through phenylalanine. CDR3 DNA only is kept here, 42 bases in frame from base 1.